The entry below gives a single TCR beta chain sequence along with its context. Its cognate antigen is unknown. The PCR ran on 60 Vbeta and 13 Jbeta primers. Only in-frame clones appear in the TCRdb table, and some are missing; sequencing was by immunoSEQ multiplex PCR. The sample records more than 90,000 clones, roughly 76% being singletons. The sample originates from a study of cytomegalovirus exposure and HLA in healthy donors. Germline trimming cut 0 bases from V and 4 bases from J; bases unmatched to any gene: 1. The CDR3 has 15 amino acids. Germline loops: CDR1 SEHNR, CDR2 FQNEAQ (reference sequence). Study-level results: TRBV6-2, TRBV6-3 and some other V segments were excluded as indistinguishable. Further analysis, carried out later, found HLA-associated TCR beta chains more clonally expanded than equally common other chains.

The donors gave bone marrow, and they were healthy. Sequenced input: PBMCs. The chain employs TRBV7-9 and TRBJ2-1; 9 nucleotides line up with TRBD2. This receptor was taken from a man in his forties or fifties in good health and CMV-seropositive. CDR3 amino acids: CASSLAAGGYNEQFF. The CDR3, as DNA: TGTGCCAGCAGCTTAGCAGCGGGAGGTTACAATGAGCAGTTCTTC.